This passage covers 25 T cell receptor beta chains from one sample sequenced in a study of cytomegalovirus exposure and HLA in healthy donors (dated by TCRdb to between 2016 and 2019). Library method: the immunoSEQ multiplex PCR assay. The multiplex PCR relied on a mix of 60 forward primers for TCR Vbeta segments and 13 reverse primers for TCR Jbeta segments. Drawn from immuneACCESS, this table holds only the in-frame rearrangements with V and J called that TCRdb kept. Clones are partly lost; checked studies trace under half to an unresolved V gene and leave the rest unexplained. The sample includes fewer than 200,000 clones, with less than 80% observed a single time. The top ten constitute 0.69% of the sample. Source material: PBMCs. Receptors were obtained from a woman aged 40 to 50 in good health and CMV-seronegative.

V gene TRBV27 combines with J gene TRBJ1-1; 8 bases align to TRBD1. CDR1 and CDR2 from the germline V gene are MNHEY and SMNVEV (reference sequence). CDR3 length: 15 amino acids. V lost 6 bases and J lost 1; bases outside the gene matches: 7. The DNA of the CDR3 is TGTGCCAGCAGGAGAACAGGGGGGAGGAACACTGAAGCTTTCTTT. Its protein is CASRRTGGRNTEAFF.

This sequence joins TRBV5-1 and TRBJ2-1, with 8 bases lining up with TRBD1. CDR1 and CDR2 from the germline V gene are SGHRS and YFSETQ. This CDR3 has 17 residues. Trimming took 4 bases from V and 2 from J; bases not matched to a gene: 11. The CDR3 region has the DNA TGCGCCAGCAGCAGCCTCGGCAGGGGGCTAACCTACAATGAGCAGTTCTTC. This gives the protein CASSSLGRGLTYNEQFF.

The rearrangement uses TRBV5-6 and TRBJ2-1; 9 positions match TRBD1. The CDR3 has 15 residues. V shed 4 bases and J 6 bases; nucleotides not matched to a gene: 8. Germline V CDR1 and CDR2: SGHDT, YYEEEE. The CDR3 here is CASSPDRGLSNEQFF. CDR3 sequence (DNA): TGTGCCAGCAGCCCGGACAGGGGATTATCCAATGAGCAGTTCTTC.

This sequence joins TRBV11-2 and TRBJ1-1, with TRBD1 identical over 7 bases. The CDR3 has 13 amino acids. After removal of 0 bases from V and 11 bases from J, the junction contained 6 bases not matched to a gene. Germline-derived CDR1 and CDR2 are SGHAT and FQNNGV. This chain's CDR3 is CASSLERGLGAFF. CDR3 DNA: TGTGCCAGCAGCTTAGAGAGGGGGCTTGGGGCTTTCTTT.

Worth noting for this clone: Other DNA sequences in the same sample also yield this CDR3. The chain is built from TRBV20-1 and TRBJ2-1; perhaps TRBD2 as D (6 bases). Looked up from germline, CDR1 is DFQATT and CDR2 is SNEGSKA (reference sequence). The length of the CDR3 is 11 residues. V was pared by 6 bases and J by 6 bases, with 9 bases between. The DNA of the CDR3 is TGCAGTGCCAGCGGGTTCAATGAGCAGTTCTTC. Encoded protein: CSASGFNEQFF.

The chain combines TRBV27 with TRBJ2-5; 10 bases fit TRBD2. TRBJ2-7 matches the DNA end more closely, so the J call is doubtful. CDR1 is MNHEY and CDR2 is SMNVEV in the germline V gene (reference sequence). The CDR3 has 14 residues. For the CDR3, the DNA is TGTGCCAGCAGTTTAAGCGGGAGGGAGTACGAGCAGTACTTC. It is translated as CASSLSGREYEQYF.

In this sample, this clone turned up a few times. The chain combines TRBV27 with TRBJ2-7; 8 bases map to TRBD2. CDR1 MNHEY and CDR2 SMNVEV come from the germline V gene (reference sequence). The CDR3 covers 17 residues. V gave up 2 bases and J gave up 2 bases; unmatched junction bases: 11. The DNA of the CDR3 is TGTGCCAGCAGTTTAGTAGTCGCGGGAGGCTTCCCCTACGAGCAGTACTTC. Translating gives CASSLVVAGGFPYEQYF.

This clone was found a few times. The chain couples TRBV7-8 to TRBJ2-3; D may be TRBD2 (6 bases). This CDR3 has 16 amino acids. The V gene lost 3 bases and the J gene lost 0 bases, with 13 bases spanning the gap. Germline V gene data show CDR1 as SGHVS and CDR2 as FQNEAQ. The CDR3, as DNA: TGTGCCAGCAGCTTTCTTAGCGGAACTAGCACAGATACGCAGTATTTT. As protein: CASSFLSGTSTDTQYF.

Notes on this clone: The junction departs from germline at one end; a sequencing error may be responsible. This chain joins TRBV10-3 and TRBJ1-4; D unresolved. The CDR3 is made up of 14 amino acids. Germline CDR1 ENHRY, CDR2 SYGVKD. CDR3 sequence reads: CAISESGDNEKLFF. In DNA form, the CDR3 reads TGTGCCATCAGTGAGTCCGGGGATAATGAAAAATTGTTTTTT.

The V gene is TRBV29-1, the J gene TRBJ2-3; weak D call: TRBD2 (5 bases). The germline V gene encodes CDR1 SQVTM and CDR2 ANQGSEA. V was cut by 7 bases and J by 6 bases, with 17 bases left in between. This CDR3 is 13 amino acids long. CDR3: CSGLLGNGDTQYF. CDR3 coding DNA: TGCAGCGGATTACTAGGCAACGGGGATACGCAGTATTTT.

The chain links TRBV6-1 to TRBJ2-1; 7 bases are shared with TRBD2. The junction had 16 bases not matched to a gene; V was cut back by 4 bases and J by 7 bases. The germline V gene encodes CDR1 MNHNS and CDR2 SASEGT. CDR3 length equals 17 residues. The CDR3 nucleotides are TGTGCCAGCAGTGGCTCGGGGACTACCCTAGTGGGAAATGAGCAGTTCTTC. It codes for CASSGSGTTLVGNEQFF.

The J gene is TRBJ1-2, the V gene TRBV5-8; no reliable D call. Germline loops: CDR1 SGHTS, CDR2 YDEGEE. The CDR3 is 14 residues long. V was pared by 3 bases and J by 4 bases, with 13 bases between. The CDR3 protein is CASSYLQVSYGYTF. The CDR3 nucleotides read TGTGCCAGCAGCTACCTTCAGGTTTCCTATGGCTACACCTTC.

Points on this clone: The junction and the germline gene differ at one end; a read error may be behind it. The chain joins TRBV20-1 to TRBJ2-1, with D possibly TRBD2 on 6 matching bases. Germline CDR1 and CDR2: DFQATT and SNEGSKA (reference sequence). The CDR3 is made up of 11 amino acids. As DNA, the CDR3 is TGCAGTGCTCCGGACTACCATGAGCAGTTCTTC. Protein sequence: CSAPDYHEQFF.

The chain couples TRBV28 to TRBJ1-1; maybe TRBD1 (5 bases). Germline CDR1 reads MDHEN; CDR2 reads SYDVKM. The V end lost 7 bases, the J end lost 1 base, and 19 bases lay between the germline ends. The length of the CDR3 is 16 residues. The CDR3 DNA follows: TGTGCCAGCACTCAGCCCAGAGGACAAACGAACACTGAAGCTTTCTTT. Amino acid sequence: CASTQPRGQTNTEAFF. Drawing the rest from reference TRBV28 and TRBJ1-1, the complete variable domain is DVKVTQSSRYLVKRTGEKVFLECVQDMDHENMFWYRQDPGLGLRLIYFSYDVKMKEKGDIPEGYSVSREKKERFSLILESASTNQTSMYLCASTQPRGQTNTEAFFGQGTRLTVV.

The chain couples TRBV6-1 to TRBJ2-7, with TRBD2 as a possible D gene (5 bases). The germline gives CDR1 MNHNS, CDR2 SASEGT. CDR3 length: 13 residues. V was pared by 6 bases and J by 3 bases, with 12 bases between. The CDR3 protein is CASRERTFYEQYF. The CDR3, as DNA: TGTGCCAGCAGGGAGCGGACTTTCTACGAGCAGTACTTC.

The rearrangement links TRBV7-3 to TRBJ2-1; D may be TRBD2 (5 bases). Trimming shortened V by 5 bases and J by 1 base, and 12 bases separated the two germline ends. The CDR3 is 15 residues long. CDR1 and CDR2 (germline): SGHTA, FQGTGA. CDR3 DNA sequence: TGTGCCAGCAGCCCCGTGACGGGGTCCTACAATGAGCAGTTCTTC. The encoded protein is CASSPVTGSYNEQFF.

The chain has TRBV9 and TRBJ1-1; D may be TRBD1 (6 bases). The length of the CDR3 is 13 residues. Germline V gene sequence: CDR1 SGDLS, CDR2 YYNGEE. V was pared by 4 bases and J by 8 bases, with 15 bases between. The CDR3 sequence is CASSLLRDREAFF. The CDR3 DNA reads TGTGCCAGCAGCCTCCTTCGAGACAGGGAAGCTTTCTTT.

The chain carries TRBV19 and TRBJ1-3; D remains ambiguous. Germline CDR1 and CDR2: LNHDA and SQIVND (reference sequence). Trimming pared 4 bases from V and 1 base from J, leaving 8 bases between. The length of the CDR3 is 14 residues. For the CDR3, the DNA is TGTGCCAGTAGTACCAGCGCATCTGGAAACACCATATATTTT. Translation: CASSTSASGNTIYF.

The rearrangement links TRBV29-1 to TRBJ2-1; 12 bases are a match to TRBD2. V dropped 3 bases and J dropped 9; count of bases not matched to a gene: 9. Germline V gene sequence: CDR1 SQVTM, CDR2 ANQGSEA. The CDR3 runs to 15 residues. CDR3 residues: CSVEVASGRASEQFF. DNA of the CDR3: TGCAGCGTTGAGGTGGCTAGCGGGAGGGCCAGTGAGCAGTTCTTC.

The chain employs TRBV5-1 and TRBJ2-3; 7 bases map to TRBD2. This CDR3 spans 15 amino acids. CDR1 and CDR2 from the germline V gene are SGHRS and YFSETQ. The J segment lost 4 bases and the V segment lost 0 bases, leaving 5 bases of the junction unmatched. The chain's CDR3 is CASSLDQGGADTQYF. The CDR3 DNA reads as TGCGCCAGCAGCTTGGACCAGGGAGGGGCAGATACGCAGTATTTT.

V gene TRBV5-6 combines with J gene TRBJ1-2; D gene uncertain. The V end lost 3 bases, the J end lost 0 bases, and 6 bases lay between the germline ends. Looked up from germline, CDR1 is SGHDT and CDR2 is YYEEEE. The CDR3 loop spans 13 amino acids. The CDR3: CASSSGANYGYTF. The CDR3 nucleotides read TGTGCCAGCAGCTCCGGAGCTAACTATGGCTACACCTTC.

CDR3 protein: CASSQRQGAGGYTF. CDR3 bases: TGTGCCAGCAGCCAACGCCAGGGGGCTGGAGGCTACACCTTC. This sequence joins TRBV16 and TRBJ1-2; 8 bases line up with TRBD1. CDR1 is KGHSY and CDR2 is FQNENV in the germline V gene. V lost 2 bases and J lost 8; bases outside the gene matches: 7. The CDR3 is made up of 14 amino acids.

This clone has only a few counts. The chain uses TRBV10-3 and TRBJ2-7; 7 bases are a match to TRBD2. Looked up from germline, CDR1 is ENHRY and CDR2 is SYGVKD. The CDR3 contains 14 residues. V shed 10 bases and J 1 base; nucleotides not matched to a gene: 10. CDR3 DNA sequence: TGTGCCAGTGGGCTGGGGAGGGGATCCTACGAGCAGTACTTC. This codes for CASGLGRGSYEQYF.

The chain links TRBV9 to TRBJ2-1; no clear D. This CDR3 spans 16 amino acids. CDR1 is SGDLS and CDR2 is YYNGEE in the germline V gene. Trimming removed 3 bases from V and 0 bases from J, with 13 bases in between. CDR3 loop: CASSASYRSSYNEQFF. The CDR3 DNA reads TGTGCCAGCAGCGCCAGTTATCGAAGCTCCTACAATGAGCAGTTCTTC.

The rearrangement joins TRBV5-1 to TRBJ2-7; TRBD2 agrees at 11 bases. Losses at the gene ends were 7 bases for V and 4 bases for J; bases not matched to a gene: 13. The V gene's germline CDR1 is SGHRS and CDR2 YFSETQ. There are 16 residues in the CDR3. CDR3 sequence reads: CASGSRLAGGFYEQYF. In DNA, the CDR3 is TGCGCCAGCGGGTCTAGGCTAGCGGGGGGCTTTTACGAGCAGTACTTC.